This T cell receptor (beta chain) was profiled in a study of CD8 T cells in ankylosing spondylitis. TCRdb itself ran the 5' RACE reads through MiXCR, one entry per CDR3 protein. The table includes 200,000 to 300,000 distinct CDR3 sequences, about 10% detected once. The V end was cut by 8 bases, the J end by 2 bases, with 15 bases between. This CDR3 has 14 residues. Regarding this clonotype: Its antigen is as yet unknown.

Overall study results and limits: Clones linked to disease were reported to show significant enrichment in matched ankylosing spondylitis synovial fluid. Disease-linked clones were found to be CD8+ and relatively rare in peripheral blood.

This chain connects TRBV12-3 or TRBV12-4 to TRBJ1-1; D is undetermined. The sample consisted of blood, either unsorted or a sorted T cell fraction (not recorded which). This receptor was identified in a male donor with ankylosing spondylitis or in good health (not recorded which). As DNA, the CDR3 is TGTGCCAGCGTTCTACGGGATCTCAACACTGAAGCTTTCTTT. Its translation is CASVLRDLNTEAFF.